This T cell receptor beta chain stems from a study of CD4 T cells in relation to SARS-CoV-2 and coronaviruses. At the level of the study: Shared crossreactive spike epitopes were mapped to their HLA restriction.

CD4+ T cells from unexposed donors were obtained before the COVID-19 pandemic (2011-2018). Naive and memory CD4+ T cells came from enriched cryopreserved PBMCs. Uncultured naive and memory CD4+ T cells supplied DNA for deep TCR-beta sequencing. Clones were read by immunoSEQ multiplex PCR, and TCRdb kept only the in-frame ones, dropping some. The profile shows 55,000 to 70,000 clones, approximately 95% of them singletons. The CDR3 is 14 amino acids. From germline, CDR1 is SGHVS and CDR2 FQNEAQ. Between the trimmed V and J ends, which lost 5 bases and 2 bases, there was a span of 10 bases. The sample consisted of naive CD4+ T cells from PBMCs. Subset meaning: naive CD4+ T cells isolated by negative enrichment. This TCR derives from a human donor in good health. The V gene is TRBV7-8, the J gene TRBJ1-5; D perhaps matches TRBD1 (5 bases). In DNA form, the CDR3 reads TGTGCCAGCAGCCAGGGAAGTGGCAATCAGCCCCAGCATTTT. Translating it yields CASSQGSGNQPQHF. The whole variable domain, remainder taken from reference TRBV7-8 and TRBJ1-5, is GAGVSQSPRYKVAKRGQDVALRCDPISGHVSLFWYQQALGQGPEFLTYFQNEAQLDKSGLPSDRFFAERPEGSVSTLKIQRTQQEDSAVYLCASSQGSGNQPQHFGDGTRLSIL.